This T cell receptor beta chain was observed in a study of T cells in Graves' hyperthyroidism and ophthalmopathy. RNA transcripts gave rise to amplified TCR beta CDR3 regions. In the first-round RT-PCR of the TCR CDR3, the HTBI primer set was used. TCRdb used MiXCR to reprocess the multiplex PCR reads, holding one entry per CDR3 protein. The repertoire consists of 380,000 or so distinct CDR3 sequences, with approximately 20% occurring once and the leading ten covering about 4%. The CDR3 is 15 amino acids. CDR1 SGHRS and CDR2 YFSETQ come from the germline V gene. With 0 bases removed from V and 4 bases from J, the gap between germline ends came to 13 bases. This clonotype showed up just a few times. Graves' hyperthyroidism is called stable when ophthalmopathy does not progress within 18 months. Clinicians diagnosed patients from clinical symptoms, serum thyroxine and TRAb, thyroid ultrasound and orbital computed tomography.

Material: blood. The chain couples TRBV5-1 to TRBJ1-2, with TRBD1 as a possible D gene (6 bases). This TCR was sampled from a young woman with Graves' hyperthyroidism. CDR3 DNA sequence: TGCGCCAGCAGCTTGGATACCGGGACACTCTATGGCTACACCTTC. It yields the protein CASSLDTGTLYGYTF.